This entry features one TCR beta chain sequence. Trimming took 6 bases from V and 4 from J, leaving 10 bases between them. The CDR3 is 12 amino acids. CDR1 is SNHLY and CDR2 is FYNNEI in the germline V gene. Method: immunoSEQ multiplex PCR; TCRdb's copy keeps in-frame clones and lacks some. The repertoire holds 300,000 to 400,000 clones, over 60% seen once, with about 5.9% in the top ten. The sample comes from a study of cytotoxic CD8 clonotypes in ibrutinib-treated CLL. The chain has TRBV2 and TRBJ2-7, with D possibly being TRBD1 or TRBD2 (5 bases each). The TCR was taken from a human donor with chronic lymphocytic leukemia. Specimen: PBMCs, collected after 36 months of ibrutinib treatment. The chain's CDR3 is CASRGDPYEQYF. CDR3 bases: TGTGCCAGCAGGGGGGACCCTTACGAGCAGTACTTC.